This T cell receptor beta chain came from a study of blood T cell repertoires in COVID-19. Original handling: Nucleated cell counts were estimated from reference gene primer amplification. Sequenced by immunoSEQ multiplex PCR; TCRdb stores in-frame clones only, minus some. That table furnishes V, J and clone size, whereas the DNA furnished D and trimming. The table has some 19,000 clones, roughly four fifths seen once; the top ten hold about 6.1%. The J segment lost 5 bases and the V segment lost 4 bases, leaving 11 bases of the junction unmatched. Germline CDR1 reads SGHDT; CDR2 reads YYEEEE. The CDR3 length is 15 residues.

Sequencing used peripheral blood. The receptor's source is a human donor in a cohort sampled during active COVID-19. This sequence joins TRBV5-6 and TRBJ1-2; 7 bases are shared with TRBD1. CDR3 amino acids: CASSPGQARNYGYTF. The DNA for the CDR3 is TGTGCCAGCAGCCCAGGACAGGCCCGAAATTATGGCTACACCTTC.